This T cell receptor (beta chain) comes out of a study of blood T cell repertoires in COVID-19. Study as a whole: Sources were T cells, B-cell-depleted T cells, or PBMCs; the material itself was cDNA or gDNA.

Those who participated ranged in age from about 18 to 89 years and resided in about 24 US areas. Cohort 3 donors counted as recovered after two negative PCRs, clearance, or resolved symptoms. The CDR3 is 18 residues long. The data were produced by immunoSEQ multiplex PCR, yet TCRdb's version contains in-frame clones alone and is incomplete. This sample has 240,000 or so clones; around 89% occur once, and the top ten carry roughly 9%. The sequencing input was PBMCs or T cells enriched from blood (not recorded which). The receptor was isolated from a man aged 35 to 55 who had recovered from COVID-19. The rearrangement joins TRBV21-1 to TRBJ2-7; the DNA was not compared with TRBD2, the D call given in the table. TRBV21-1 has pseudogene status. The CDR3 bases are TGTGCCAGCAGCAAGGGAGGGCAATCGGGTGACTCCGGTTACGAGCAGTACTTC. Encoded protein: CASSKGGQSGDSGYEQYF.